Presented here are 26 T cell receptor beta chains from one specimen sequenced in a study of ipilimumab plus nivolumab after autologous stem cell transplantation. The data were produced by immunoSEQ multiplex PCR, yet TCRdb's version contains in-frame clones alone and is incomplete. The profile covers 84,000 or so clones, with 75% to 85% appearing a single time and 2.2% taken by the ten largest. Source: PBMCs, taken in a trial of ipilimumab plus nivolumab as post-transplant consolidation. The receptors shown here come from a male donor with diffuse large B-cell lymphoma.

The chain joins TRBV7-6 to TRBJ2-5; D is perhaps TRBD1 (5 bases). The V and J ends lost 4 bases and 5 bases respectively, with 17 bases between them. Germline V gene lookup returns CDR1 SGHVS and CDR2 FNYEAQ. This CDR3 spans 15 amino acids. This CDR3 is CASSSRAWGQETQYF. The CDR3 DNA is TGTGCCAGCAGCTCTCGGGCATGGGGCCAGGAGACCCAGTACTTC.

V usage is TRBV5-1 and J usage is TRBJ1-4; D is unresolved. Germline assignment: CDR1 SGHRS and CDR2 YFSETQ. Trimming took 4 bases from V and 5 from J, leaving 12 bases between them. CDR3 length: 14 amino acids. CDR3 amino acids: CASSPAPENEKLFF. The CDR3 bases are TGCGCCAGCAGCCCGGCTCCAGAAAATGAAAAACTGTTTTTT.

The chain couples TRBV2 to TRBJ1-2, with a weak D call TRBD1 (5 bases). The CDR3 spans 15 residues. Germline V gives CDR1 SNHLY, CDR2 FYNNEI. V lost 5 bases to trimming and J lost 1 base, with 14 bases between them. In DNA, the CDR3 is TGTGCCAGCAGTACTTCCAGAGGGGTTAACTATGGCTACACCTTC. Its translation: CASSTSRGVNYGYTF.

This clone was seen a few times. V gene TRBV19 combines with J gene TRBJ2-2; D gene ambiguous. Germline loops: CDR1 LNHDA, CDR2 SQIVND (reference sequence). The CDR3 length is 14 residues. V was shortened by 3 bases and J by 7 bases, with 12 bases between the two germline ends. CDR3 DNA sequence: TGTGCCAGTAGTATTCAGACCCTTGGCGGGGAGCTGTTTTTT. Amino acids: CASSIQTLGGELFF.

On this clone: Other nucleotide sequences from this sample produce the same CDR3. The CDR3 DNA follows: TGTGCCAGCAGCACACTGAACACTGAAGCTTTCTTT. Amino acids: CASSTLNTEAFF. The chain recombines TRBV6-5 with TRBJ1-1; D is ambiguous. Deletions cut 6 bases from V and 0 bases from J, with 5 bases between. The CDR3 has 12 amino acids. The V gene's germline CDR1 is MNHEY and CDR2 SVGAGI.

The J gene is TRBJ2-7, the V gene TRBV18; D is unresolved. Trimming stripped 1 base from V and 6 bases from J, with 10 bases between. The CDR3 is made up of 13 amino acids. CDR1 and CDR2 (germline): KGHSH, LQKENI. The CDR3 protein is CASSPLDESEQYF. In DNA form, the CDR3 reads TGTGCCAGCTCACCACTTGACGAATCCGAGCAGTACTTC.

This chain uses TRBV7-2 with TRBJ2-1; 8 bases map to TRBD2. Looked up from germline, CDR1 is SGHTA and CDR2 is FQGNSA. V lost 3 bases and J lost 7; bases outside the gene matches: 8. The CDR3 has 15 residues. CDR3 in DNA: TGTGCCAGCAGCTTCGCCGGGGGGGTCGGGAATGAGCAGTTCTTC. It translates to CASSFAGGVGNEQFF.

The gene calls are TRBV19 and TRBJ1-5; 9 bases map to TRBD1. The V segment lost 0 bases and the J segment 3 bases; nucleotides outside the gene matches: 15. The germline V gene has CDR1 LNHDA and CDR2 SQIVND (reference sequence). The CDR3 is 20 residues long. CDR3 in amino acids: CASSIDGPDRGWIPNQPQHF. The CDR3 nucleotides are TGTGCCAGTAGTATAGATGGCCCGGACAGGGGATGGATCCCCAATCAGCCCCAGCATTTT.

J is TRBJ1-6 and V is TRBV4-2; D is unclear. Germline values: CDR1 LGHNA, CDR2 YNFKEQ. This CDR3 is 14 amino acids long. V gave up 4 bases and J gave up 11 bases, with 15 bases separating them. CDR3 DNA: TGTGCCAGCAGCCTCCAGCGGCAGCGGCCACCCCTCCACTTT. It encodes CASSLQRQRPPLHF.

The chain uses TRBV30 and TRBJ1-2; D is unclear. V lost 8 bases, J lost 8 bases, and 21 bases lay in between. CDR3 length: 13 residues. Per germline, CDR1 GTSNPN and CDR2 SVGIG (reference sequence). CDR3 residues: CAQTQPAGVGYTF. CDR3 nucleotides: TGTGCCCAAACTCAACCTGCCGGCGTAGGCTACACCTTC.

The CDR3 loop reads CASSLAGAAEKLFF. CDR3 coding DNA: TGTGCCAGCAGCTTAGCAGGGGCGGCTGAAAAACTGTTTTTT. The chain joins TRBV7-2 to TRBJ1-4; perhaps TRBD1 as D (5 bases). CDR1 is SGHTA, CDR2 FQGNSA, per germline. The length of the CDR3 is 14 residues. Trimming cost V 0 bases and J 7 bases, with 9 bases left between them.

The chain links TRBV6-6 to TRBJ2-7, with D hard to call. The ends were cut back, 0 bases at V and 6 bases at J, with 6 bases in the middle. CDR1 is MNHNY, CDR2 SVGAGI, per germline (reference sequence). The length of the CDR3 is 12 residues. For the CDR3, the DNA is TGTGCCAGCAGTTACTCCGTCCGCGAGCAGTACTTC. Translated, it gives CASSYSVREQYF.

V and J are TRBV28 and TRBJ1-5; perhaps TRBD1 as D (5 bases). There are 15 residues in the CDR3. V was cut by 0 bases and J by 4 bases, with 10 bases left in between. Germline V gives CDR1 MDHEN, CDR2 SYDVKM. The CDR3 DNA reads TGTGCCAGCAGTTTATGGGGAGGGGAAAATCAGCCCCAGCATTTT. Its protein product is CASSLWGGENQPQHF.

In its sample, this clone was seen once. This chain connects TRBV6-5 to TRBJ2-3; either TRBD1 or TRBD2 may fit D (6 bases each). CDR1 is MNHEY and CDR2 is SVGAGI in the germline V gene. V dropped 8 bases and J dropped 0 bases, with 12 bases sitting between them. This CDR3 region has 14 residues. CDR3 loop: CASGRGASTDTQYF. The CDR3 DNA sequence: TGTGCCAGCGGTAGGGGGGCTAGCACAGATACGCAGTATTTT.

CDR3 protein: CASHDRDNSPLHF. In nucleotides, the CDR3 is TGTGCCAGCCACGACAGGGATAATTCACCCCTCCACTTT. The chain couples TRBV19 to TRBJ1-6; 7 bases agree with TRBD1. J was trimmed by 5 bases and V by 9 bases; bases with no gene match: 4. Germline assignment: CDR1 LNHDA and CDR2 SQIVND (reference sequence). The CDR3 sequence is 13 residues long.

The V call is TRBV18, the J call TRBJ1-5; D is uncertain. Germline values: CDR1 KGHSH, CDR2 LQKENI. The V and J ends lost 3 bases and 5 bases respectively, with 8 bases between them. This CDR3 contains 13 residues. CDR3 DNA sequence: TGTGCCAGCTCACCCCTCGGGGATCAGCCCCAGCATTTT. This translates into CASSPLGDQPQHF.

CDR3 residues: CASSYSVAGPAGELFF. CDR3 coding DNA: TGTGCCAGCAGTTACAGTGTGGCAGGTCCCGCCGGGGAGCTGTTTTTT. The rearrangement joins TRBV6-5 to TRBJ2-2; no clear D. With 2 bases removed from V and 6 bases from J, the gap between germline ends came to 16 bases. Germline CDR1 reads MNHEY; CDR2 reads SVGAGI. The CDR3 extends over 16 amino acids.

V is TRBV6-5 and J is TRBJ1-1; TRBD1 aligns across 7 bases. V lost 7 bases and J lost 8; bases outside the gene matches: 10. The V gene's germline CDR1 is MNHEY and CDR2 SVGAGI. CDR3 length equals 13 residues. The chain's CDR3 is CASTPPGGREAFF. The CDR3 nucleotides are TGTGCCAGCACTCCCCCAGGGGGGAGGGAAGCTTTCTTT.

J is TRBJ1-2 and V is TRBV6-1; the D gene is possibly TRBD1 (5 bases). Trimming cost V 0 bases and J 2 bases, with 19 bases left between them. The germline V gene encodes CDR1 MNHNS and CDR2 SASEGT. The CDR3 spans 18 residues. The CDR3 protein is CASSEAIGFLWGNYGYTF. The CDR3 DNA reads TGTGCCAGCAGTGAAGCCATCGGTTTTCTTTGGGGGAACTATGGCTACACCTTC.

The chain couples TRBV16 to TRBJ2-2, with 7 positions matching TRBD1. The CDR3 spans 14 residues. In germline, CDR1 is KGHSY, CDR2 FQNENV. The junction had 6 bases not matched to a gene; V was cut back by 5 bases and J by 6 bases. The chain's CDR3 is CASSRATGAGELFF. The CDR3 DNA reads as TGTGCCAGCAGCAGGGCCACAGGGGCCGGGGAGCTGTTTTTT.

The rearrangement uses TRBV18 and TRBJ1-5, with a weak D call TRBD1 (6 bases). CDR3 length: 13 amino acids. The V end lost 6 bases, the J end lost 4 bases, and 10 bases lay between the germline ends. Germline V lookup: CDR1 KGHSH, CDR2 LQKENI. In nucleotides, the CDR3 is TGTGCCAGCTCTCTCGACAGGAATCAGCCCCAGCATTTT. It yields the protein CASSLDRNQPQHF.

The V and J genes are TRBV19 and TRBJ2-1; 9 bases line up with TRBD2. Trimming cost V 3 bases and J 10 bases; bases outside gene matches: 10. Per the germline V gene, CDR1 is LNHDA and CDR2 is SQIVND (reference sequence). This CDR3 is 15 amino acids long. In nucleotides, the CDR3 is TGTGCCAGTAGTATTAGCGGGGGATCTCCTAGCGAGCAGTTCTTC. It yields the protein CASSISGGSPSEQFF.

The CDR3 loop reads CASSLGEGQPQHF. Written as DNA, the CDR3 is TGTGCCAGCAGTCTGGGGGAGGGTCAGCCCCAGCATTTT. The gene calls are TRBV6-6 and TRBJ1-5; weak D call: TRBD1 (5 bases). V gave up 5 bases and J gave up 6 bases, with 11 bases separating them. This CDR3 is 13 amino acids long. CDR1 and CDR2 (germline): MNHNY, SVGAGI (reference sequence).

This rearrangement joins TRBV9 to TRBJ2-7; D is undetermined. The CDR3 loop spans 14 amino acids. Trimming took 3 bases from V and 0 from J, leaving 10 bases between them. CDR1 and CDR2 from the germline V gene are SGDLS and YYNGEE. For the CDR3, the DNA is TGTGCCAGCAGCGCCCGACTTGCCTCCTACGAGCAGTACTTC. Protein: CASSARLASYEQYF.

The V call is TRBV5-4, the J call TRBJ1-2, with 7 positions matching TRBD1. The CDR3 length is 15 residues. Losses at the gene ends were 0 bases for V and 5 bases for J; bases not matched to a gene: 7. Germline CDR1 is SGHNT and CDR2 is YYREEE (reference sequence). The CDR3 nucleotides are TGTGCCAGCAGCTTGGGGGGACAGAGCGTTTATGGCTACACCTTC. It specifies CASSLGGQSVYGYTF.

The gene calls are TRBV18 and TRBJ1-3, with D maybe TRBD1 (6 bases). V was shortened by 6 bases and J by 2 bases, with 20 bases between the two germline ends. Looked up from germline, CDR1 is KGHSH and CDR2 is LQKENI. The CDR3 has 17 amino acids. The CDR3 coding sequence is TGTGCCAGCTCCCTTTCGACAGGACGAGAAACTGGAAACACCATATATTTT. The encoded protein is CASSLSTGRETGNTIYF.